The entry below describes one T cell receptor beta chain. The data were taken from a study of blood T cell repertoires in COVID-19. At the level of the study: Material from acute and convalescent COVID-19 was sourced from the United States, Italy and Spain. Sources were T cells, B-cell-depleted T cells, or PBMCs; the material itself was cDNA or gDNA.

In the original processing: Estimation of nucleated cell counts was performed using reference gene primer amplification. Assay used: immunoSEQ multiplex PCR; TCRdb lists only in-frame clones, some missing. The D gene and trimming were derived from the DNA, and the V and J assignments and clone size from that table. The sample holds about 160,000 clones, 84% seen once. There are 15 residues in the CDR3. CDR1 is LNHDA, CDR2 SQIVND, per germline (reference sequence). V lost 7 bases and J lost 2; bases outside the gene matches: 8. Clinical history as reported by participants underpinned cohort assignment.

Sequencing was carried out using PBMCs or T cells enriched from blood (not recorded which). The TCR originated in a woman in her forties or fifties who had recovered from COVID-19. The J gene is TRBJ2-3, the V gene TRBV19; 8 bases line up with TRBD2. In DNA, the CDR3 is TGTGCCAGTACGAGCGGGGGTGGCCTCACAGATACGCAGTATTTT. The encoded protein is CASTSGGGLTDTQYF.